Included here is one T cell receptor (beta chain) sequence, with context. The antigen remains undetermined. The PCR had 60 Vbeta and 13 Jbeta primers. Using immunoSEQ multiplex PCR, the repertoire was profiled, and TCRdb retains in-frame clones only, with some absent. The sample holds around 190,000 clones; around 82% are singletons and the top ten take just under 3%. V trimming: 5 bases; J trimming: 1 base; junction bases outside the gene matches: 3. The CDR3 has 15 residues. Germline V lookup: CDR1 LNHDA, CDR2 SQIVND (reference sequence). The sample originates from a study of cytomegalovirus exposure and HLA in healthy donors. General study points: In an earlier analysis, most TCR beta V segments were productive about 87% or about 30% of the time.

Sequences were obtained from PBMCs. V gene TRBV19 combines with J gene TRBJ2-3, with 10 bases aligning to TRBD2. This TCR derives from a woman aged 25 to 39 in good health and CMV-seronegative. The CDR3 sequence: CASSGLAGGTDTQYF. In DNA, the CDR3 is TGTGCCAGTAGTGGGCTAGCGGGGGGCACAGATACGCAGTATTTT.